These T cell receptor beta chains were read from a single sample in a study of T cell repertoires in cytomegalovirus infection. TCRdb used MiXCR to reprocess the reads, holding one entry per CDR3 protein. The sample holds 510,000 or so distinct CDR3 sequences; around 27% are singletons and the top ten take about 13%. Material for sequencing was PBMCs. These receptors all stem from a human donor in good health (CMV status not recorded). Some clones in this sample may be carry-over from other donors' samples. CDR3s include the opening cysteine and the closing phenylalanine or tryptophan. Each record gives: J gene, clone size, D gene, V gene, CDR3 protein, CDR3 DNA. D genes are given only for firm matches. Not all rows give a size; the values are once, few, many and, for expanded clones, a class.

>TRBJ2-3|few|.|TRBV24-1
CATSDFASTDTQYF
TGTGCCACCAGTGATTTCGCTAGCACAGATACGCAGTATTTT
>TRBJ1-2|.|.|TRBV30
CAWSGMNYGYTF
TGTGCCTGGAGTGGAATGAACTATGGCTACACCTTC
>TRBJ1-5|.|TRBD1|TRBV4-2
CASSQALDRDNQPQHF
TGTGCCAGCAGCCAAGCGCTCGACAGGGACAATCAGCCCCAGCATTTT
>TRBJ1-6|.|.|TRBV20-1
CSASNPGSYF
TGCAGTGCTAGTAATCCGGGCTCCTACTTT
>TRBJ1-5|few|.|TRBV15
CATSPSGAGPEFSNQPQHF
TGTGCCACCAGCCCCAGCGGCGCAGGACCCGAATTTAGCAATCAGCCCCAGCATTTT
>TRBJ1-4|many|.|TRBV7-9
CASSLFPRNNEKLFF
TGTGCCAGCAGCTTATTCCCGCGAAACAATGAAAAACTGTTTTTT
>TRBJ2-2|.|.|TRBV19
CASSITQGTGELFF
TGTGCCAGTAGTATAACCCAAGGCACCGGGGAGCTGTTTTTT
>TRBJ2-5|.|TRBD1|TRBV7-9
CASSFTPGQGRRIETQYF
TGTGCCAGCAGCTTTACCCCGGGACAGGGAAGGCGGATCGAGACCCAGTACTTC
>TRBJ2-7|many|.|TRBV4-1
CASSQVGLHEQYF
TGCGCCAGCAGCCAAGTGGGACTCCACGAGCAGTACTTC
>TRBJ2-5|once|.|TRBV15
CATSRVLETQYF
TGTGCCACCAGCAGAGTCCTGGAGACCCAGTACTTC
>TRBJ2-7|.|.|TRBV10-3
CAISDFLHEQYF
TGTGCCATCAGTGATTTTCTACACGAGCAGTACTTC
>TRBJ1-1|few|TRBD1|TRBV11-2
CASSERTGMNTEAFF
TGTGCCAGCAGCGAACGGACAGGGATGAACACTGAAGCTTTCTTT
>TRBJ1-1|few|TRBD1|TRBV7-9
CASRYGTVNTEAFF
TGTGCCAGCAGGTATGGGACAGTGAACACTGAAGCTTTCTTT
>TRBJ2-7|few|.|TRBV6-5
CASSYFGDEQYF
TGTGCCAGCAGTTACTTCGGCGACGAGCAGTACTTC
>TRBJ2-2|few|TRBD2|TRBV28
CASSWTRPTGELFF
TGTGCCAGCAGTTGGACTAGACCCACCGGGGAGCTGTTTTTT
>TRBJ2-5|.|TRBD2|TRBV20-1
CSASPLAGVEETQYF
TGCAGTGCTAGCCCACTAGCGGGAGTTGAAGAGACCCAGTACTTC
>TRBJ2-7|many|.|TRBV7-2
CASSLSGGEYEQYF
TGTGCCAGCAGCTTATCCGGGGGAGAATACGAGCAGTACTTC
>TRBJ1-1|many|TRBD1|TRBV19
CASSSPGQGNTEAFF
TGTGCCAGTAGTAGCCCGGGACAGGGTAACACTGAAGCTTTCTTT
>TRBJ2-1|.|TRBD2|TRBV28
CASSGAGTSDLNEQFF
TGTGCCAGCAGTGGGGCCGGGACTAGCGACCTCAATGAGCAGTTCTTC
>TRBJ2-1|.|.|TRBV12-3/TRBV12-4
CASSSAGEQFF
TGTGCCAGCAGTAGTGCGGGTGAGCAGTTCTTC
>TRBJ1-2|.|.|TRBV27
CASSFSSITGYTF
TGTGCCAGCAGTTTTTCTAGTATCACTGGCTACACCTTC
>TRBJ2-5|few|TRBD2|TRBV6-2/TRBV6-3
CASSYPLDWTSGHQETQYF
TGTGCCAGCAGTTACCCTCTGGATTGGACTAGCGGGCATCAAGAGACCCAGTACTTC
>TRBJ1-1|.|.|TRBV12-3/TRBV12-4
CASSFRSTTEAFF
TGTGCCAGCAGTTTCAGGTCTACCACTGAAGCTTTCTTT
>TRBJ1-3|once|.|TRBV20-1
CSATFLGNTIYF
TGCAGTGCTACTTTCTTGGGAAACACCATATATTTT
>TRBJ2-1|.|.|TRBV6-2/TRBV6-3
CASSYQGYEQFF
TGTGCCAGCAGTTACCAGGGCTATGAGCAGTTCTTC